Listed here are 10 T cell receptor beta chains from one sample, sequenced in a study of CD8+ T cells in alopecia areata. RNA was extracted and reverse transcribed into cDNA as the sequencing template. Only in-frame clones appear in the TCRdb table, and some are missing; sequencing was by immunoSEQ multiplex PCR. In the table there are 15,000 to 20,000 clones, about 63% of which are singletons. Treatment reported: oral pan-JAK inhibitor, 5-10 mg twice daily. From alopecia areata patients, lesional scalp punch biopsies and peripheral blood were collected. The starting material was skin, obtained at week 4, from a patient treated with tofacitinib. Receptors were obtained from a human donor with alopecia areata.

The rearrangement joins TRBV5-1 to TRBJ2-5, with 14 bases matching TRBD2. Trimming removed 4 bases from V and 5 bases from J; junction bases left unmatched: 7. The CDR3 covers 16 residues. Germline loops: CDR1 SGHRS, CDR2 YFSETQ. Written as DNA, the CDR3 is TGCGCCAGCAGCGCCGGGACTAGCGGGGGTAAGGAGACCCAGTACTTC. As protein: CASSAGTSGGKETQYF.

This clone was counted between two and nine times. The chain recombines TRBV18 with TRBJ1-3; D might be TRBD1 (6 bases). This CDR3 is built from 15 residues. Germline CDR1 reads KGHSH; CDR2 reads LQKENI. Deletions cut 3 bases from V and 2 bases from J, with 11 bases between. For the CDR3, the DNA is TGTGCCAGCTCACCGACACAGGGAACTGGAAACACCATATATTTT. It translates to CASSPTQGTGNTIYF.

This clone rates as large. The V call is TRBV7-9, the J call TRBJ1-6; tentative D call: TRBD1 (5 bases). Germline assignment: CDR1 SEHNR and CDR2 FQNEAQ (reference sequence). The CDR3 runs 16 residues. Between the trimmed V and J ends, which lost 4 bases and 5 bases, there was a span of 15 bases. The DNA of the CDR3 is TGTGCCAGCAGCTATAACGGGGGATGGGATAATTCACCCCTCCACTTT. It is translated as CASSYNGGWDNSPLHF.

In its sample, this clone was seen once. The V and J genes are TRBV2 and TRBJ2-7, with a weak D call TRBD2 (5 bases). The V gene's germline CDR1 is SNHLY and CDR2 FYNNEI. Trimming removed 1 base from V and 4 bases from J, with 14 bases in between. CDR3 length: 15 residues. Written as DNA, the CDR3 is TGTGCCAGCAGTGAAGGGAGGTTTGGGGAATACGAGCAGTACTTC. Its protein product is CASSEGRFGEYEQYF.

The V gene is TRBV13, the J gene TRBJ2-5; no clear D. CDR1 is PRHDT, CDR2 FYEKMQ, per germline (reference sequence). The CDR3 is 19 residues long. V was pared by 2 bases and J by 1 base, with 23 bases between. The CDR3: CASSLSFLRDLRLQETQYF. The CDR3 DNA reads TGTGCCAGCAGCTTATCATTTTTAAGGGATTTGAGGCTCCAAGAGACCCAGTACTTC.

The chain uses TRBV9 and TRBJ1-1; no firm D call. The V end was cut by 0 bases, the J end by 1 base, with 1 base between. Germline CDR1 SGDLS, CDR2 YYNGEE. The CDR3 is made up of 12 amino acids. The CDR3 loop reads CASSVENTEAFF. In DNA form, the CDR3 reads TGTGCCAGCAGCGTAGAGAACACTGAAGCTTTCTTT.

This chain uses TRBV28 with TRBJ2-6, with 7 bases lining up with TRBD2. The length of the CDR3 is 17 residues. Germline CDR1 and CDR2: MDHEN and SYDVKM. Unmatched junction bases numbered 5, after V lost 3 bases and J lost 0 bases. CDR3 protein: CASSFRGRGSGANVLTF. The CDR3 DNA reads TGTGCCAGCAGTTTTCGAGGGAGGGGCTCTGGGGCCAACGTCCTGACTTTC.

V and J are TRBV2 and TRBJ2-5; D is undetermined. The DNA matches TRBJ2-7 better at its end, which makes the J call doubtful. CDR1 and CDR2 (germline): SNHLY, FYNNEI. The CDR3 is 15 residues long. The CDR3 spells CASSEAPGDAYEQYF. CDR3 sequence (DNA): TGTGCCAGCAGTGAAGCCCCGGGTGATGCCTACGAGCAGTACTTC.

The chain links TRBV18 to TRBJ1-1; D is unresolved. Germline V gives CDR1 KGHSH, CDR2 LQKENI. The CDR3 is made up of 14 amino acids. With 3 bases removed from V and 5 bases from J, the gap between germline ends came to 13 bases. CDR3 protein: CASSPLVDSTEAFF. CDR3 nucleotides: TGTGCCAGCTCACCGCTGGTGGATTCTACTGAAGCTTTCTTT.

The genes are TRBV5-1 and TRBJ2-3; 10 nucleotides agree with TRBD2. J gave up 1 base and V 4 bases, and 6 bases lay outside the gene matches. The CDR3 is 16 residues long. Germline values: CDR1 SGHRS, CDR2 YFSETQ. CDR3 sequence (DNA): TGCGCCAGCAGCCCGGAGCGGGGGGGTCGCACAGATACGCAGTATTTT. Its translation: CASSPERGGRTDTQYF.